The 32 T cell receptor beta chains below come from one sample, sequenced in a study of T-cell reconstitution after alpha-beta-depleted transplantation in children. As it was prepared, the TCRbeta library received unique molecular identifiers. TCRdb independently ran MiXCR on the PCR reads; one entry per CDR3 protein. The table has about a million distinct CDR3 sequences, around 30% seen once. The source material was PBMCs, mostly from graft donor cells, sampled 360 days after TCRalphabeta/CD19-depleted stem cell transplant. These receptor sequences come from a boy in the first two years of life who had a stem cell transplant for SCID, so the T cells may come from the graft donor.

This clonotype was recorded a few times. The chain combines TRBV20-1 with TRBJ2-3; no clear D. The V gene's germline CDR1 is DFQATT and CDR2 SNEGSKA (reference sequence). Trimming took off 4 bases at V and 6 bases at J, with 11 bases between the two ends. The CDR3 sequence is 12 residues long. DNA of the CDR3: TGCAGTGCTACCCCTCTTAGCGATACGCAGTATTTT. Its translation: CSATPLSDTQYF.

This clonotype was detected only a few times. The limits of the CDR3 on the DNA are not certain, so only TCRdb's listed CDR3 is given. The chain is built from TRBV7-2 and TRBJ2-1; the DNA was not used to check the table's D call, TRBD2. Counting both end residues, the CDR3 totals 12 amino acids. Germline assignment: CDR1 SGHTA and CDR2 FQGNSA. CDR3 region: CASSFGGGSRFF.

The V and J genes are TRBV20-1 and TRBJ2-7; unclear D gene. This CDR3 region has 13 residues. The V gene lost 3 bases and the J gene lost 5 bases, with 14 bases spanning the gap. Germline lookup yields CDR1 DFQATT and CDR2 SNEGSKA (reference sequence). The CDR3 nucleotides read TGCAGTGCTAGCTCGATTGGCCGAGACGAGCAGTACTTC. Protein product: CSASSIGRDEQYF.

The V call is TRBV20-1, the J call TRBJ1-5; 10 bases are shared with TRBD1. Unmatched junction bases numbered 16, after V lost 5 bases and J lost 9 bases. Germline V gene data show CDR1 as DFQATT and CDR2 as SNEGSKA (reference sequence). The CDR3 extends over 16 amino acids. DNA for the CDR3: TGCAGTGCTCAAATCTATCACGGGACAGGGGATCCGCCCCAGCATTTT. This gives the protein CSAQIYHGTGDPPQHF.

The chain carries TRBV12-3 or TRBV12-4 and TRBJ1-5, with D uncertain. CDR3 size: 15 residues. The V and J ends lost 8 bases and 1 base respectively, with 15 bases between them. The CDR3 DNA reads as TGTGCCAGCTTGCCACCCGGCATGAGCAATCAGCCCCAGCATTTT. It yields the protein CASLPPGMSNQPQHF.

This clonotype has a handful of counts. CDR3 loop: CASPDGQLEETQYF. In nucleotides, the CDR3 is TGTGCCAGCCCCGATGGACAGCTGGAAGAGACCCAGTACTTC. The chain combines TRBV7-9 with TRBJ2-5; maybe TRBD1 (6 bases). From germline, CDR1 is SEHNR and CDR2 FQNEAQ (reference sequence). V gave up 8 bases and J gave up 3 bases, with 16 bases separating them. The CDR3 length is 14 residues.

V is TRBV10-1 and J is TRBJ2-1; D might be TRBD1 or TRBD2, each matching 5 bases. Trimming stripped 3 bases from V and 0 bases from J, with 12 bases between. The CDR3 covers 16 residues. Looked up from germline, CDR1 is WNHNN and CDR2 is SYGVQD (reference sequence). The CDR3 nucleotides read TGCGCCAGCAGTGACGGGGCGTCCCCCTCCTACAATGAGCAGTTCTTC. Protein sequence: CASSDGASPSYNEQFF.

This clonotype appeared a few times. This chain links TRBV29-1 with TRBJ1-1; D remains ambiguous. The CDR3 covers 12 residues. V lost 2 bases, J lost 1 base, and 5 bases lay in between. Looked up from germline, CDR1 is SQVTM and CDR2 is ANQGSEA. Written as DNA, the CDR3 is TGCAGCGTTGAAACCGGGAACACTGAAGCTTTCTTT. Amino acid sequence: CSVETGNTEAFF.

V and J are TRBV4-2 and TRBJ2-2, with D possibly TRBD2 on 6 matching bases. The V gene's germline CDR1 is LGHNA and CDR2 YNFKEQ. The CDR3 contains 17 residues. V was shortened by 0 bases and J by 5 bases, with 16 bases between the two germline ends. The chain's CDR3 is CASSQDLQLGGTGELFF. The CDR3 DNA sequence: TGTGCCAGCAGCCAAGATCTTCAACTAGGAGGGACCGGGGAGCTGTTTTTT.

The chain uses TRBV12-3 or TRBV12-4 and TRBJ2-7; a weak D match, TRBD2 (5 bases). The CDR3 is 16 amino acids. Trimming pared 5 bases from V and 4 bases from J, leaving 21 bases between. The CDR3 is CASSPGPEARGYEQYF. The CDR3 DNA sequence: TGTGCCAGCAGTCCAGGACCAGAAGCTCGGGGTTACGAGCAGTACTTC.

The chain has TRBV20-1 and TRBJ2-7, with D possibly TRBD2 on 5 matching bases. Germline V CDR1 and CDR2: DFQATT, SNEGSKA (reference sequence). Trimming pared 3 bases from V and 3 bases from J, leaving 15 bases between. The CDR3 extends over 14 amino acids. The CDR3, as DNA: TGCAGTGCTAGGCCGGGAAAACGTCTCTACGAGCAGTACTTC. This gives the protein CSARPGKRLYEQYF.

Many counts were recorded for this clonotype. The chain recombines TRBV20-1 with TRBJ1-1, with D uncertain. Trimming cost V 0 bases and J 9 bases, with 11 bases left between them. The CDR3 is 12 amino acids. Looked up from germline, CDR1 is DFQATT and CDR2 is SNEGSKA (reference sequence). The CDR3 DNA reads TGCAGTGCTAGAGATGAAACAGTTCAAGCTTTCTTT. Its protein product is CSARDETVQAFF.

This clonotype was recorded a few times. The V call is TRBV11-2, the J call TRBJ2-1; tentatively, D is TRBD1 or TRBD2 (6 bases each). CDR3 length: 18 amino acids. Trimming removed 1 base at V and 3 bases at J, with 19 bases between. Germline V gives CDR1 SGHAT, CDR2 FQNNGV. CDR3: CASSLGRLGGRIYNEQFF. The CDR3 nucleotides read TGTGCCAGCAGCTTAGGTCGGCTTGGGGGGCGCATCTACAATGAGCAGTTCTTC.

A single count supports this clonotype. In DNA form, the CDR3 reads TGTGCCAGCAGCCCCGGCGGTGGGGGTACGAACACAGATACGCAGTATTTT. Protein product: CASSPGGGGTNTDTQYF. The rearrangement joins TRBV7-6 to TRBJ2-3; TRBD1 or TRBD2 may be the D gene (5 bases each). V lost 5 bases to trimming and J lost 2 bases, with 20 bases between them. Germline CDR1 and CDR2: SGHVS and FNYEAQ. The CDR3 extends over 17 amino acids.

This sequence joins TRBV7-2 and TRBJ2-7; 7 positions match TRBD1. Germline assignment: CDR1 SGHTA and CDR2 FQGNSA. The CDR3 loop spans 16 amino acids. Trimming took 4 bases from V and 3 from J; bases not matched to a gene: 12. CDR3 DNA sequence: TGTGCCAGCAGCTCCAGTAGACAGGGCCTCAACTACGAGCAGTACTTC. It is translated as CASSSSRQGLNYEQYF. Together with reference TRBV7-2 and TRBJ2-7, the CDR3 gives the full variable domain: GAGVSQSPSNKVTEKGKDVELRCDPISGHTALYWYRQSLGQGLEFLIYFQGNSAPDKSGLPSDRFSAERTGGSVSTLTIQRTQQEDSAVYLCASSSSRQGLNYEQYFGPGTRLTVT.

V and J are TRBV28 and TRBJ1-4, with 9 bases matching TRBD1. Germline CDR1 and CDR2: MDHEN and SYDVKM. Trimming took 6 bases from V and 8 from J; bases not matched to a gene: 10. The CDR3 totals 15 residues. CDR3 loop: CASRGGQGVREKLFF. In DNA form, the CDR3 reads TGTGCCAGCAGGGGGGGACAGGGTGTGCGCGAAAAACTGTTTTTT.

The J gene is TRBJ2-7, the V gene TRBV12-3 or TRBV12-4, with 7 nucleotides matching TRBD1. The CDR3 loop spans 15 amino acids. After removal of 5 bases from V and 0 bases from J, the junction contained 7 bases not matched to a gene. The CDR3 DNA is TGTGCCAGCAGTGTCCGGGACAGCCTCTCCTACGAGCAGTACTTC. This translates into CASSVRDSLSYEQYF.

This clonotype showed up many times. This chain links TRBV12-3 or TRBV12-4 with TRBJ2-3; D perhaps matches TRBD1 (6 bases). The CDR3 has 17 residues. V was shortened by 2 bases and J by 2 bases, with 17 bases between the two germline ends. The CDR3 nucleotides read TGTGCCAGCAGTTTAATCGATTATGGGGGCGTCACAGATACGCAGTATTTT. It yields the protein CASSLIDYGGVTDTQYF.

The chain carries TRBV20-1 and TRBJ2-3; D perhaps matches TRBD1 (6 bases). CDR1 and CDR2 (germline): DFQATT, SNEGSKA (reference sequence). The CDR3 consists of 15 residues. The ends were cut back, 3 bases at V and 3 bases at J, with 16 bases in the middle. Written as DNA, the CDR3 is TGCAGTGCTAGTACAGGGTATGAGAGGACAGATACGCAGTATTTT. This codes for CSASTGYERTDTQYF.

This clonotype was counted between two and nine times. The rearrangement links TRBV7-9 to TRBJ2-2; 8 bases fit TRBD1. This CDR3 has 17 residues. CDR1 is SEHNR and CDR2 is FQNEAQ in the germline V gene (reference sequence). V dropped 6 bases and J dropped 5; count of bases not matched to a gene: 14. CDR3 region: CASRTGTGTLGTGELFF. The DNA for the CDR3 is TGTGCCAGCAGAACCGGGACAGGAACCCTCGGGACCGGGGAGCTGTTTTTT.

This clonotype has ten or more counts. The V and J genes are TRBV29-1 and TRBJ2-3; 8 bases line up with TRBD1. Germline V CDR1 and CDR2: SQVTM, ANQGSEA. The CDR3 runs 13 residues. Trimming removed 5 bases from V and 8 bases from J; junction bases left unmatched: 9. CDR3 amino acids: CSVYDRGLGTQYF. The CDR3 nucleotides are TGCAGCGTTTATGACAGGGGACTCGGTACGCAGTATTTT.

The table lists this clonotype with a few counts. The chain uses TRBV5-1 and TRBJ2-7; D is possibly TRBD1 (5 bases). Germline V gene sequence: CDR1 SGHRS, CDR2 YFSETQ. The V end lost 3 bases, the J end lost 5 bases, and 15 bases lay between the germline ends. The CDR3 consists of 14 residues. The CDR3 bases are TGCGCCAGCAGCTCGACAGCGCCTACCCACGAGCAGTACTTC. Translated: CASSSTAPTHEQYF.

V usage is TRBV10-3 and J usage is TRBJ1-4; no firm D call. CDR1 ENHRY and CDR2 SYGVKD come from the germline V gene. The CDR3 sequence is 13 residues long. V was cut by 7 bases and J by 2 bases, with 8 bases left in between. This CDR3 reads CAIKKLTNEKLFF. In DNA, the CDR3 is TGTGCCATCAAGAAGTTGACTAATGAAAAACTGTTTTTT.

The genes are TRBV24-1 and TRBJ1-5; D is unclear. CDR3 size: 14 residues. Trimming took off 1 base at V and 0 bases at J, with 3 bases between the two ends. From germline, CDR1 is KGHDR and CDR2 SFDVKD. CDR3 bases: TGTGCCACCAGTGATTTACGTAGCAATCAGCCCCAGCATTTT. This gives the protein CATSDLRSNQPQHF.

The V gene is TRBV15, the J gene TRBJ2-1, with 9 bases fitting TRBD1. The CDR3 runs 16 residues. J lost 3 bases, V lost 3 bases, and 6 bases had no gene match. Per germline, CDR1 LNHNV and CDR2 YYDKDF (reference sequence). As DNA, the CDR3 is TGTGCCACCAGCAGGAACCGGGACAGGGTCTACAATGAGCAGTTCTTC. It translates to CATSRNRDRVYNEQFF. The full variable domain, in which reference TRBV15 and TRBJ2-1 provide the parts outside the CDR3, is DAMVIQNPRYQVTQFGKPVTLSCSQTLNHNVMYWYQQKSSQAPKLLFHYYDKDFNNEADTPDNFQSRRPNTSFCFLDIRSPGLGDTAMYLCATSRNRDRVYNEQFFGPGTRLTVL.

The V call is TRBV5-1, the J call TRBJ1-2; the D is unclear. This CDR3 has 14 residues. Trimming took off 2 bases at V and 4 bases at J, with 12 bases between the two ends. The germline CDR1 and CDR2 sequences are SGHRS and YFSETQ. In DNA, the CDR3 is TGCGCCAGCAGCTTTTCCCCACGGGGCTATGGCTACACCTTC. Its protein is CASSFSPRGYGYTF.

This clonotype was observed a handful of times. CDR3 DNA: TGTGCCATCAGTCCGAGGGGGACCTACAATGAGCAGTTCTTC. Translating it yields CAISPRGTYNEQFF. The rearrangement links TRBV10-3 to TRBJ2-1, with a tentative D call TRBD1 (6 bases). The CDR3 spans 14 residues. Trimming pared 5 bases from V and 2 bases from J, leaving 10 bases between. The germline CDR1 and CDR2 sequences are ENHRY and SYGVKD.

The V call is TRBV20-1, the J call TRBJ1-2; 8 bases match TRBD1. CDR1 DFQATT and CDR2 SNEGSKA come from the germline V gene (reference sequence). The V gene end was trimmed by 1 base and the J gene end by 4 bases; junction bases not matched to a gene: 5. The CDR3 spans 14 residues. This CDR3 is CSARGTGKAYGYTF. The CDR3, as DNA: TGCAGTGCTAGAGGGACAGGGAAAGCCTATGGCTACACCTTC.

The CDR3 DNA reads TGTGCCACCAGCAGTCGAGGGGAAGGGGGCGCTTCCTACGAGCAGTACTTC. It is translated as CATSSRGEGGASYEQYF. The chain carries TRBV15 and TRBJ2-7; TRBD1 aligns across 7 bases. CDR3 length equals 17 residues. V dropped 3 bases and J dropped 1; count of bases not matched to a gene: 12. Germline CDR1 and CDR2: LNHNV and YYDKDF (reference sequence).

V and J are TRBV15 and TRBJ2-5; 8 bases map to TRBD1. With 0 bases clipped from V and 5 bases from J, the junction kept 11 bases outside the gene matches. In germline, CDR1 is LNHNV, CDR2 YYDKDF (reference sequence). The CDR3 has 17 residues. CDR3: CATSRDFGTGRRETQYF. The CDR3 nucleotides read TGTGCCACCAGCAGAGACTTCGGGACAGGCAGGAGGGAGACCCAGTACTTC.

This clonotype was detected many times. The chain has TRBV5-5 and TRBJ2-3; the D is unclear. Germline assignment: CDR1 SGHKS and CDR2 YYEKEE (reference sequence). Trimming removed 0 bases from V and 2 bases from J, with 7 bases in between. There are 14 residues in the CDR3. The CDR3 DNA reads TGTGCCAGCAGCTTGGGCTACCTCACAGATACGCAGTATTTT. Its protein product is CASSLGYLTDTQYF.

This clonotype was seen at least ten times. This rearrangement joins TRBV7-2 to TRBJ2-3; D not certain. V was cut by 0 bases and J by 0 bases, with 4 bases left in between. Per the germline V gene, CDR1 is SGHTA and CDR2 is FQGNSA. CDR3 length: 14 residues. The CDR3 DNA is TGTGCCAGCAGCTTAGCGGGGAGCACAGATACGCAGTATTTT. Translation: CASSLAGSTDTQYF.